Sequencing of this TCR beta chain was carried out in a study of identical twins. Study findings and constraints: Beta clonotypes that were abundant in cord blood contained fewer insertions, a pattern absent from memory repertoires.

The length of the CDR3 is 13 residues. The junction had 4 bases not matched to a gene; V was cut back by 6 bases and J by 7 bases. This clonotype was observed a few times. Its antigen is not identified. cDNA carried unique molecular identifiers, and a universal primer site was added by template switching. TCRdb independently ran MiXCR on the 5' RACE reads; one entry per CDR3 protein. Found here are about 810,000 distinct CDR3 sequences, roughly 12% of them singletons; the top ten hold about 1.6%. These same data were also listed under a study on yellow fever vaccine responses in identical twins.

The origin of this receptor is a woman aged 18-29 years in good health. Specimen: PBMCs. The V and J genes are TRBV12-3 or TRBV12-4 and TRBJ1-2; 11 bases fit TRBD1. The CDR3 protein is CASSADRGLGYTF. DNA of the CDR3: TGTGCCAGCAGCGCGGACAGGGGGCTTGGCTACACCTTC.